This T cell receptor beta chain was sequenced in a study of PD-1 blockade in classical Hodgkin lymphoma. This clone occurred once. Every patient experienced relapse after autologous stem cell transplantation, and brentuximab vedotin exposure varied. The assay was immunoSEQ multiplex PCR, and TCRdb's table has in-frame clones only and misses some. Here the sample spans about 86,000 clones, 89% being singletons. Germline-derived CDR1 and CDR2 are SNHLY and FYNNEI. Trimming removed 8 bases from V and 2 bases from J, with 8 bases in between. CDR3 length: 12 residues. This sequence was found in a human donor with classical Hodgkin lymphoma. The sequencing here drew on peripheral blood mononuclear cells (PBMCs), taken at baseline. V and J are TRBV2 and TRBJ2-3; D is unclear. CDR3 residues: CASYEVTDTQYF. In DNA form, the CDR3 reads TGTGCCAGCTACGAAGTCACAGATACGCAGTATTTT.